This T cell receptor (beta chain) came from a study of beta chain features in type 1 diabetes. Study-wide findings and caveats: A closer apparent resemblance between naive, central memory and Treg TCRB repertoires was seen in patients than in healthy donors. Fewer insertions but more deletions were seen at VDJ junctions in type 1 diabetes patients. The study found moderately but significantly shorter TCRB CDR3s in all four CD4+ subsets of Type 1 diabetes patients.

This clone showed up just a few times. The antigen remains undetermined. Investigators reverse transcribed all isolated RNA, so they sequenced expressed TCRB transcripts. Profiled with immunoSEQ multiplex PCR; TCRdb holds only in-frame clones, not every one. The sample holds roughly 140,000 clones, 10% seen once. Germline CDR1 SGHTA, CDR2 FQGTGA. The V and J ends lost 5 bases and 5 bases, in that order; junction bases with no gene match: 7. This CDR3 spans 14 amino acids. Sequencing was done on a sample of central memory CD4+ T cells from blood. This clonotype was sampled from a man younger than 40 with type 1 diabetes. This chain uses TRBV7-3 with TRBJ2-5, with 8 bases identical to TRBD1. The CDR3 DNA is TGTGCCAGCAGCGACAGGGGAAGGGAGGAGACCCAGTACTTC. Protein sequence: CASSDRGREETQYF.